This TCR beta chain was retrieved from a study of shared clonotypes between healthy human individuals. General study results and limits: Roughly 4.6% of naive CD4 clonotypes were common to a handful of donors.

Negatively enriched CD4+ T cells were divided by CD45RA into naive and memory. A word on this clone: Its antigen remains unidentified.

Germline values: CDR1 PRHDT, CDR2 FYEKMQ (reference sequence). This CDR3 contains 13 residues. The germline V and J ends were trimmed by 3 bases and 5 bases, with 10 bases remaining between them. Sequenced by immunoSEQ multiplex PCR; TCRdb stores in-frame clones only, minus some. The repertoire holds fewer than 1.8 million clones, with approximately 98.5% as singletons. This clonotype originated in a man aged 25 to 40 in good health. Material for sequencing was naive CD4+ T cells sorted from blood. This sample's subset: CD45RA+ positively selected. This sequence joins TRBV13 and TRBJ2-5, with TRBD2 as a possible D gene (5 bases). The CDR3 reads CASSFNWRETQYF. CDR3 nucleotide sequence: TGTGCCAGCAGCTTCAACTGGAGGGAGACCCAGTACTTC.